This T cell receptor beta chain was observed in a study of CD4+ T cells in melanoma. Germline lookup yields CDR1 MNHEY and CDR2 SVGAGI. Trimming removed 5 bases at V and 4 bases at J, with 6 bases between. The CDR3 loop spans 11 amino acids. TCRdb keeps only in-frame clones here, not all; method: immunoSEQ multiplex PCR. The table lists 15,000 to 20,000 clones, roughly 85% of them singletons. V usage is TRBV6-5 and J usage is TRBJ2-7; D remains unclear. The specimen sequenced was cells from a culture (not recorded whether cultured in vitro). This sequence originates from a human donor with melanoma. DNA of the CDR3: TGTGCCAGCAGTGAAGGGTACGAGCAGTACTTC. Translating gives CASSEGYEQYF.